This record concerns one T cell receptor (beta chain) sequence. Its antigen is unknown. Each sample's input was 250 ng genomic DNA, some 38,000 genome equivalents. The data are from a study of T cell clusters in autoimmune cytopenias. This CDR3 is 14 amino acids long. The V gene's germline CDR1 is DFQATT and CDR2 SNEGSKA (reference sequence). Whole-study findings and limits: TRB repertoire shifts in secondary cytopenia and chronic lymphocytic leukemia mostly reflected lymphoma, not autoimmunity. Healthy donors had roughly 3.2-fold more exclusive TRB clusters than active autoimmune hepatitis patients. Clustering suggested that physiological T cell clusters were missing in primary autoimmune cytopenia patients.

TRB was amplified by touch-down multiplex PCR, primer pools A and B combined. TCRdb reanalyzed the multiplex PCR reads and collapses them to one entry per CDR3 protein, without DNA. In total, the table holds fewer than 3,500 distinct CDR3 sequences. Sequencing input: peripheral blood. The J gene is TRBJ2-3, the V gene TRBV20-1. This sequence originates from a human donor with an autoimmune cytopenia or autoimmune hepatitis (not recorded which). The chain's CDR3 is CSASSIFRTDTQYF.